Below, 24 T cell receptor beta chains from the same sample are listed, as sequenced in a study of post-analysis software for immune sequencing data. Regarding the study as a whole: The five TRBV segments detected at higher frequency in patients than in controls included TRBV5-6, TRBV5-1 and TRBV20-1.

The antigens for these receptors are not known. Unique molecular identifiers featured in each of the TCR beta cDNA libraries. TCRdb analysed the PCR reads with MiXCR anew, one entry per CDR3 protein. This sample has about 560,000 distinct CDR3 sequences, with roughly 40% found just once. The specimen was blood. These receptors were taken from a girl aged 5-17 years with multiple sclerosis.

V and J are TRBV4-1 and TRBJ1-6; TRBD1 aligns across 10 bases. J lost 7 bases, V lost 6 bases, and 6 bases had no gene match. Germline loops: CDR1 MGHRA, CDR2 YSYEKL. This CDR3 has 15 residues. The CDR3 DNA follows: TGCGCCAGCAGGAATCCGGGACAGGGGAATTCACCCCTCCACTTT. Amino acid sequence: CASRNPGQGNSPLHF.

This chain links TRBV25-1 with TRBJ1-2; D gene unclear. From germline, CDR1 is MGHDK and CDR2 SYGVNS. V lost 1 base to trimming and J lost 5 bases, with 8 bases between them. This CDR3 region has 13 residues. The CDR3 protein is CASSEFEGYGYTF. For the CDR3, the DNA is TGTGCCAGCAGTGAATTCGAAGGATATGGCTACACCTTC.

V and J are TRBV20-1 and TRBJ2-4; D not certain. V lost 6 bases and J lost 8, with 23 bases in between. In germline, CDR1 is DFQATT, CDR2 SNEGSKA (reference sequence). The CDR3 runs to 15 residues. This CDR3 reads CSATGWRSARHIQYF. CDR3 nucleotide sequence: TGCAGTGCAACGGGTTGGAGATCCGCTCGGCACATTCAGTACTTC.

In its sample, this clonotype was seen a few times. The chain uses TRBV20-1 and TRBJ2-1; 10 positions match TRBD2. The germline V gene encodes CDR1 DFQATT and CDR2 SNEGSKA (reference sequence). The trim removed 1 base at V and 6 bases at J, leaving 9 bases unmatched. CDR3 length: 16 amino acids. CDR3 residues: CSARVVLAGFGNEQFF. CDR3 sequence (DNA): TGCAGTGCTAGAGTTGTACTAGCGGGGTTCGGCAATGAGCAGTTCTTC.

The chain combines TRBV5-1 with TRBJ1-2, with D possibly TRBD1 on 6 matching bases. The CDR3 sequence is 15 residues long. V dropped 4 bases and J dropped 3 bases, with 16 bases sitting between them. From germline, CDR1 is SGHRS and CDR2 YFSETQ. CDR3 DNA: TGCGCCAGCAGCCCAAGCCTTTGGACAGACTATGGCTACACCTTC. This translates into CASSPSLWTDYGYTF.

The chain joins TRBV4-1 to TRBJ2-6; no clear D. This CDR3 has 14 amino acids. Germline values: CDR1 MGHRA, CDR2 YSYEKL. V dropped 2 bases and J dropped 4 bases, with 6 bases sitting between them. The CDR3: CASSQYWGANVLTF. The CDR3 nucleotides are TGCGCCAGCAGCCAATATTGGGGGGCCAACGTCCTGACTTTC.

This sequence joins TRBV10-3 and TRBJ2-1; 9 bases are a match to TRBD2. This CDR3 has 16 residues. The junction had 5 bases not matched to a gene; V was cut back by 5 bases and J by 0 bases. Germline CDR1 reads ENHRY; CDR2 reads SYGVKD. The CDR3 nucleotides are TGTGCCATCAGTCCAGCGGGAGGAAGCTCCTACAATGAGCAGTTCTTC. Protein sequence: CAISPAGGSSYNEQFF.

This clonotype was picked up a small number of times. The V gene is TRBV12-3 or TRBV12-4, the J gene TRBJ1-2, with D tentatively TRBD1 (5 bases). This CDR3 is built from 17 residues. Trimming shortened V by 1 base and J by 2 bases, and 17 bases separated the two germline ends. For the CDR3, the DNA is TGTGCCAGCAGTTTAGGGGGGGGAGAACCTTTCAACTATGGCTACACCTTC. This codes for CASSLGGGEPFNYGYTF.

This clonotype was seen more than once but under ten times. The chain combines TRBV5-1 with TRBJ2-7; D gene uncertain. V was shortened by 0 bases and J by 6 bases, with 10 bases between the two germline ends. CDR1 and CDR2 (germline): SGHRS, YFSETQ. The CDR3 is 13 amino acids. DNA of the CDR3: TGCGCCAGCAGCTTGGATAGAGTTCGCGAGCAGTACTTC. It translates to CASSLDRVREQYF.

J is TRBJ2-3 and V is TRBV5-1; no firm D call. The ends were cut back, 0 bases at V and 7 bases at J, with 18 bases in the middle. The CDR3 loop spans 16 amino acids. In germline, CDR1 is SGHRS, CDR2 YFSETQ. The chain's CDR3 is CASSLATWTVGHTQYF. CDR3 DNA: TGCGCCAGCAGCTTGGCCACCTGGACCGTCGGGCATACGCAGTATTTT.

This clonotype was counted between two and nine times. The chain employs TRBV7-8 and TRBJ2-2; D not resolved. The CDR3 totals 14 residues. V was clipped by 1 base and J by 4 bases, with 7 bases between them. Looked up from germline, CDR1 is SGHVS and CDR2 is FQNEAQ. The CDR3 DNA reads TGTGCCAGCAGCTTAGTCCGAAGCACCGGGGAGCTGTTTTTT. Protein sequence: CASSLVRSTGELFF.

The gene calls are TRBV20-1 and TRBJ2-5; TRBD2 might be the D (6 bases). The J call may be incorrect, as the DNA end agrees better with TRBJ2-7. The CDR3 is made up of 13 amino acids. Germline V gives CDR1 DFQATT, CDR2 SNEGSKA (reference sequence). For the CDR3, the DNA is TGCAGTGCTAGCGGGGAGGTGGGTTACGAGCAGTACTTC. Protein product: CSASGEVGYEQYF.

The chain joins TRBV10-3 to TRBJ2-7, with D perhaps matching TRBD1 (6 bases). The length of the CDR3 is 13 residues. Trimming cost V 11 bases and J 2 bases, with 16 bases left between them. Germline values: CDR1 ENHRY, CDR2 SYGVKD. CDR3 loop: CAHRQDLTYEQYF. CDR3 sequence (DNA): TGTGCCCACCGACAGGACTTAACCTACGAGCAGTACTTC.

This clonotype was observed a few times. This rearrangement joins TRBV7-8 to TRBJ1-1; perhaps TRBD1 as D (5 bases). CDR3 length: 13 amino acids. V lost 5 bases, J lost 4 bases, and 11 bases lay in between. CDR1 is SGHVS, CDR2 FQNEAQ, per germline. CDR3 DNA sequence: TGTGCCAGCAGCGCTTCAGGGCCCACTGAAGCTTTCTTT. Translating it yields CASSASGPTEAFF.

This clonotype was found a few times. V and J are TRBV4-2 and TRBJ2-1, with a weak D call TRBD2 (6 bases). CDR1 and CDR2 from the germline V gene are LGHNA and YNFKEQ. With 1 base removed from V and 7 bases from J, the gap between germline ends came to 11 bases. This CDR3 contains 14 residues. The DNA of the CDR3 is TGTGCCAGCAGCCAAGTGGGACTTCCTAATGAGCAGTTCTTC. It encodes CASSQVGLPNEQFF.

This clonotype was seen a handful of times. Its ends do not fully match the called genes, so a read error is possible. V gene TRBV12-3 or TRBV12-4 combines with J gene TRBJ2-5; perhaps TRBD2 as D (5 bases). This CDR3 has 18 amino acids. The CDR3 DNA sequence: TGTGCCTGCAGGCCCCCATTTCGACGGTCGGGGTACCAAGAGACCCAGTACTTC. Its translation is CACRPPFRRSGYQETQYF.

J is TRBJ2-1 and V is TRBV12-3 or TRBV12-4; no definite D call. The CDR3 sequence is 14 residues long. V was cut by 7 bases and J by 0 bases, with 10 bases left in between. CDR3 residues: CASTSGYSYNEQFF. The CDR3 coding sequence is TGTGCCAGCACCTCGGGTTACTCCTACAATGAGCAGTTCTTC.

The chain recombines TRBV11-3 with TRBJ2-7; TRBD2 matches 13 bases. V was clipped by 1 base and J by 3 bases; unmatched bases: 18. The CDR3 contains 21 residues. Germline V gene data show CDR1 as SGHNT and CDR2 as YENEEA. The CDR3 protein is CASSLASWGGTSGTQDYEQYF. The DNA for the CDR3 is TGTGCCAGCAGCTTAGCTTCGTGGGGGGGGACTAGCGGGACGCAAGACTACGAGCAGTACTTC.

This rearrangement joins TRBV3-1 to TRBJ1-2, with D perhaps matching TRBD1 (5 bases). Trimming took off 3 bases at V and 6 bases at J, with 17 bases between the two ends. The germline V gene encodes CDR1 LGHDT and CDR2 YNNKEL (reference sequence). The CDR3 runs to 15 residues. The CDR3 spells CASSHRKLREDGYTF. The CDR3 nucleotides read TGTGCCAGCAGCCATAGGAAACTCAGGGAGGATGGCTACACCTTC.

Here the CDR3 DNA reads TGTGCCAGCAGCCAAGCCCTCGCGGTCCCTAATGAGCAGTTCTTC. Translated: CASSQALAVPNEQFF. V is TRBV3-1 and J is TRBJ2-1, with D hard to call. In germline, CDR1 is LGHDT, CDR2 YNNKEL (reference sequence). With 1 base removed from V and 7 bases from J, the gap between germline ends came to 14 bases. The CDR3 runs to 15 residues.

CDR3 sequence reads: CAIRNLQDNTEAFF. The CDR3 DNA reads TGTGCCATCAGGAACTTACAGGATAACACTGAAGCTTTCTTT. V usage is TRBV10-3 and J usage is TRBJ1-1, with D possibly matching TRBD1 (5 bases). The length of the CDR3 is 14 residues. Germline V lookup: CDR1 ENHRY, CDR2 SYGVKD. V was clipped by 6 bases and J by 2 bases, with 13 bases between them.

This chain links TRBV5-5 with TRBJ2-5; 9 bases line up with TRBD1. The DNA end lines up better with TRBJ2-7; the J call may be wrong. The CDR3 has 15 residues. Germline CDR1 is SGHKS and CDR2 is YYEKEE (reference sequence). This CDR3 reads CASSSAGQGYYEQYF. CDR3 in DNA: TGTGCCAGCAGCTCCGCCGGACAGGGGTACTACGAGCAGTACTTC.

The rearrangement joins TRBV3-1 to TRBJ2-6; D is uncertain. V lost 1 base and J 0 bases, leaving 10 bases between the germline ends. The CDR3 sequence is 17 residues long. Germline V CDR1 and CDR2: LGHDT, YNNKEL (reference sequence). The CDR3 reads CASSQVGGSSGANVLTF. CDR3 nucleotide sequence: TGTGCCAGCAGCCAAGTGGGTGGAAGCTCTGGGGCCAACGTCCTGACTTTC.

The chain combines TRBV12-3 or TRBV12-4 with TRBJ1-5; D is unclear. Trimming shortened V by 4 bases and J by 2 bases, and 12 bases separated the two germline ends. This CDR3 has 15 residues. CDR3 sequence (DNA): TGTGCCAGCAGTTGGGGTGCAGGAGGCAATCAGCCCCAGCATTTT. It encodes CASSWGAGGNQPQHF.